The present TCR beta chain was sequenced within a study of blood T cell repertoires in COVID-19. Study-wide context: Both acute and convalescent COVID-19 samples were obtained from the United States, Italy and Spain. Sample material is recorded as cDNA or gDNA derived from T cells, B-cell-depleted T cells, or PBMCs.

Original analysis: Estimated nucleated cell counts came from reference gene primer amplification. Here immunoSEQ multiplex PCR was the method, and the copy in TCRdb shows in-frame clones only, minus some. V and J calls and clone size come straight from that table; D and trimming were deduced from the DNA. The table lists fewer than 60,000 clones, about 90% of them singletons. Sequenced sample: peripheral blood. The source is a human donor with active COVID-19. The donor label of this sample is uncertain.

Here the CDR3 reads CASSLGSRLGYEQYF. CDR3 coding DNA: TGTGCCAGCAGTTTAGGTTCCCGCCTCGGGTACGAGCAGTACTTC. The V call is TRBV28, the J call TRBJ2-7; no firm D call. The CDR3 length is 15 residues. CDR1 and CDR2 (germline): MDHEN, SYDVKM. The V end lost 2 bases, the J end lost 4 bases, and 15 bases lay between the germline ends.